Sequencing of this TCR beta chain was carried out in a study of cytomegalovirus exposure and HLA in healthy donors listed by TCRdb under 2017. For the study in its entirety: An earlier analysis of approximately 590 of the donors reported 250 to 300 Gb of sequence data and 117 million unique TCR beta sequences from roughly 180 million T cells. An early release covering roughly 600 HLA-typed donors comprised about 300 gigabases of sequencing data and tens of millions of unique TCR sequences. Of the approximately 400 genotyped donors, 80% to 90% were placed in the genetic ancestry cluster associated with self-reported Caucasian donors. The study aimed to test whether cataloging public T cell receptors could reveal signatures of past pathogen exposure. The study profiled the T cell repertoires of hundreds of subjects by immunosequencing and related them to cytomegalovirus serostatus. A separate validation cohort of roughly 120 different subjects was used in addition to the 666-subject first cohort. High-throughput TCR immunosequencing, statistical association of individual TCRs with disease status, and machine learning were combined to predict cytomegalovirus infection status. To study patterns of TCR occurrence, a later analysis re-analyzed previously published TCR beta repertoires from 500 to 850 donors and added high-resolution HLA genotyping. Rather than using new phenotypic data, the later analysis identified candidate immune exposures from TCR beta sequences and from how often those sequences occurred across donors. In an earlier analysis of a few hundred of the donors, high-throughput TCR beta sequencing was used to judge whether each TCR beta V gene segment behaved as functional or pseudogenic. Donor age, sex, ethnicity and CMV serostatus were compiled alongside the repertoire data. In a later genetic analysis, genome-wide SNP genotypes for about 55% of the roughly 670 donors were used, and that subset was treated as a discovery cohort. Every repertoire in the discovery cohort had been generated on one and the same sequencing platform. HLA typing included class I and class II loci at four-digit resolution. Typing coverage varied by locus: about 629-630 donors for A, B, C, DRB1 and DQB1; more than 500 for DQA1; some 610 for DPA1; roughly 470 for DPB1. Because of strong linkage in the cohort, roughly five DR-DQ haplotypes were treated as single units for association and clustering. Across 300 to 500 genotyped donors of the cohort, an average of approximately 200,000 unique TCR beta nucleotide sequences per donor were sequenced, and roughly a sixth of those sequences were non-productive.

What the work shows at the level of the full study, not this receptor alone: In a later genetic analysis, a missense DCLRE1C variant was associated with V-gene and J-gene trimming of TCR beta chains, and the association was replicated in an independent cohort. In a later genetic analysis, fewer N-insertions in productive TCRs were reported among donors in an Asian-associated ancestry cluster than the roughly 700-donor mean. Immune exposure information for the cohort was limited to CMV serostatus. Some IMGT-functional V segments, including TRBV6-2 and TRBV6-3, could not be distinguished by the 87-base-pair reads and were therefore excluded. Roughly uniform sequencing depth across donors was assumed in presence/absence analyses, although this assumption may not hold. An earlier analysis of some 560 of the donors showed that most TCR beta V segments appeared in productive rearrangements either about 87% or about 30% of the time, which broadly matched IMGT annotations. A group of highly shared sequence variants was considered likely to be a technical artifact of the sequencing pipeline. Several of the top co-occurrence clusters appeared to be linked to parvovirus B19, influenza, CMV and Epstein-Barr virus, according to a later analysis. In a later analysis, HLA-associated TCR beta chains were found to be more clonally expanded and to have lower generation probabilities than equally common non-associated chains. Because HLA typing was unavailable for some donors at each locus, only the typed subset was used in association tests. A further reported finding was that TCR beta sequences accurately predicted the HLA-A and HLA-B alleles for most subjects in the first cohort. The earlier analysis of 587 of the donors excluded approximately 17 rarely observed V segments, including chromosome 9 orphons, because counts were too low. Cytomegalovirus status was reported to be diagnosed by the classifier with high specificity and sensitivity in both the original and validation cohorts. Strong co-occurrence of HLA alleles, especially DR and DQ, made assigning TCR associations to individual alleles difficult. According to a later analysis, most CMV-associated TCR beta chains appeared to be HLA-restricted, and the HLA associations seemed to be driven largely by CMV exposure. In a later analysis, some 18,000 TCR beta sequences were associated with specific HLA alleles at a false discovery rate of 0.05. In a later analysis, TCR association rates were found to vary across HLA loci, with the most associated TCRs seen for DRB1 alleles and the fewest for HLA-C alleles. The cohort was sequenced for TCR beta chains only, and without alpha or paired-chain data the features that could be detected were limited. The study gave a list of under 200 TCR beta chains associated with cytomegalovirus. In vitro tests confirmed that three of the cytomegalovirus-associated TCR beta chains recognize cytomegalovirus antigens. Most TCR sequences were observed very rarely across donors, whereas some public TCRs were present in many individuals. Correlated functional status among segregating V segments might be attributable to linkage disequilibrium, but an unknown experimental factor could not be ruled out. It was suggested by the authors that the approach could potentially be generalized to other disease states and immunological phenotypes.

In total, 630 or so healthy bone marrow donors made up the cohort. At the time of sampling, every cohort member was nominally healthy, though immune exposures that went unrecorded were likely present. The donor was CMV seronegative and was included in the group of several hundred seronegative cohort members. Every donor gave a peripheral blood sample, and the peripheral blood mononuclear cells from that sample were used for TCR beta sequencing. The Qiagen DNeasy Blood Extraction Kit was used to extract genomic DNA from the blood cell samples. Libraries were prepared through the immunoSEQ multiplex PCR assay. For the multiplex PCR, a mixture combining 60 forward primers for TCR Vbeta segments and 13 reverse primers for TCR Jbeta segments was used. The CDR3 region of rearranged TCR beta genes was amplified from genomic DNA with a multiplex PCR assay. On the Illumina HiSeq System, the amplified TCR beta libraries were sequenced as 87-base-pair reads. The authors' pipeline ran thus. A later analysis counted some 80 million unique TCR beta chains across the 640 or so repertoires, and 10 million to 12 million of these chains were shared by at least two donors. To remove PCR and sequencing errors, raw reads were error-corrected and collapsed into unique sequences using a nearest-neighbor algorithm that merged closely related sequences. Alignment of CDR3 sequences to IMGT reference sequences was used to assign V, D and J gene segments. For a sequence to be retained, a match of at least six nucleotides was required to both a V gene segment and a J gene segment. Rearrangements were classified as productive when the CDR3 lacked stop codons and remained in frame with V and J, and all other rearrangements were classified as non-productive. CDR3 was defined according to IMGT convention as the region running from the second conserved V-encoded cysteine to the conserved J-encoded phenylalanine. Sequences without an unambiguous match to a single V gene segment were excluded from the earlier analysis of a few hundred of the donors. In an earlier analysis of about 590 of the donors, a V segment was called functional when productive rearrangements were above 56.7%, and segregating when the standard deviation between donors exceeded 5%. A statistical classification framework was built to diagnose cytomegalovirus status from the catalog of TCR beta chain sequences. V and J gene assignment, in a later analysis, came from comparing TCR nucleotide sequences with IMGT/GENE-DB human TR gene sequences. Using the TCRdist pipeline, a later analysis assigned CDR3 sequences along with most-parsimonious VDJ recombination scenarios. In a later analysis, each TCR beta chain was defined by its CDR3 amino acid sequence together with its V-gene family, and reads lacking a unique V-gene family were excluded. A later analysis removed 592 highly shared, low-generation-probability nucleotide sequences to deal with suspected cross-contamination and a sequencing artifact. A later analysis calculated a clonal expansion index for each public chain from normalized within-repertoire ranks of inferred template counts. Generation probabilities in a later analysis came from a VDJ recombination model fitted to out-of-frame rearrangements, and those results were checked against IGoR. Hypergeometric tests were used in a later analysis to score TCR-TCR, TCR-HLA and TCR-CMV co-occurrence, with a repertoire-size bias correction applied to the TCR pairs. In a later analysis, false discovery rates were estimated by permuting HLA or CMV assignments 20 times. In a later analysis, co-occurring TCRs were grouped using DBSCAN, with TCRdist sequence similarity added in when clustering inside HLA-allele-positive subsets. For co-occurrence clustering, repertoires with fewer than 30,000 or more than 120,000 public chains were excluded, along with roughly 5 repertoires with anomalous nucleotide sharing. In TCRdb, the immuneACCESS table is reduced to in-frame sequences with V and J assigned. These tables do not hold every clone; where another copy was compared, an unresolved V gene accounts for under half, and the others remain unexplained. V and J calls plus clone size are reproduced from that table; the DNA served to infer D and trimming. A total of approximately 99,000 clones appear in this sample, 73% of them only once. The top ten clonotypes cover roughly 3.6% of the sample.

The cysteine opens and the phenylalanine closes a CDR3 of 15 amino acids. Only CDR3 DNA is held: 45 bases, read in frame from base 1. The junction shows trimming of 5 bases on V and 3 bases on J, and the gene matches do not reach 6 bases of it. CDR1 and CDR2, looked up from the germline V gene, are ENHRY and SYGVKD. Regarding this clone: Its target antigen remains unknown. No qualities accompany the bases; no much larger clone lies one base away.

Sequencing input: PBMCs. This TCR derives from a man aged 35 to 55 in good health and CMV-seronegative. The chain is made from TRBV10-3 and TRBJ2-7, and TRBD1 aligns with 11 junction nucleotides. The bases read TGTGCCATCAGTACCGGGACAGGGGGAGACTACGAGCAGTACTTC. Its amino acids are CAISTGTGGDYEQYF.